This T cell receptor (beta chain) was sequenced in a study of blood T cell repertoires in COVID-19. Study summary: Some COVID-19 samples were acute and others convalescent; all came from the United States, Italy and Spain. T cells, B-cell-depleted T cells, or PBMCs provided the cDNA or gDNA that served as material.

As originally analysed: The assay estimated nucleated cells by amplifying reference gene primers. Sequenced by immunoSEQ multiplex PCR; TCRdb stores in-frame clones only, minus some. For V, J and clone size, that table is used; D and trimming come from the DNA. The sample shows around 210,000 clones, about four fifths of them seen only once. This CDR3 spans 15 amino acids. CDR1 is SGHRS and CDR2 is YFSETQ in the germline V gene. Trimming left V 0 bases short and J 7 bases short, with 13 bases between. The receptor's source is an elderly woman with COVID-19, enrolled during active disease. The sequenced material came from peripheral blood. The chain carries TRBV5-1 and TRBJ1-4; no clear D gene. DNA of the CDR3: TGCGCCAGCAGCTTGGCAGGCACGGCCGGTGAAAAACTGTTTTTT. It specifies CASSLAGTAGEKLFF.